A single sample gave rise to the 29 T cell receptor beta chains below, sequenced in a study of T-cell memory formation after mild COVID-19. In TCRdb, the 5' RACE reads were re-called with MiXCR into one record per CDR3 protein. The sample consists of about 430,000 distinct CDR3 sequences, approximately 24% of them appearing once. Source material: PBMCs or a T cell subset sorted from them (not recorded which). The receptors come from an adult woman who had mild COVID-19 (a few samples of this study predate the infection). Cell type and time point are not known.

This sequence joins TRBV9 and TRBJ1-1; D gene uncertain. The V gene's germline CDR1 is SGDLS and CDR2 YYNGEE. The V end was cut by 1 base, the J end by 3 bases, with 10 bases between. This CDR3 has 14 residues. The CDR3 region has the DNA TGTGCCAGCAGCGTACGCCCAGACCACACTGAAGCTTTCTTT. Translation: CASSVRPDHTEAFF.

The rearrangement links TRBV10-3 to TRBJ1-3; D remains ambiguous. Per germline, CDR1 ENHRY and CDR2 SYGVKD. The CDR3 runs 14 residues. V was clipped by 2 bases and J by 5 bases, with 10 bases between them. The CDR3 spells CAISERGSRNTIYF. DNA for the CDR3: TGTGCCATCAGTGAGCGGGGTTCGAGAAACACCATATATTTT.

This clonotype was detected a few times. The chain employs TRBV11-2 and TRBJ2-5; TRBD1 agrees at 11 bases. With 5 bases clipped from V and 6 bases from J, the junction kept 11 bases outside the gene matches. The germline V gene has CDR1 SGHAT and CDR2 FQNNGV. The CDR3 is made up of 16 amino acids. The CDR3 reads CASSISSDRGRKTQYF. In DNA form, the CDR3 reads TGTGCCAGCAGCATAAGCTCGGACAGGGGGCGGAAGACCCAGTACTTC. The complete variable domain, with remaining parts taken from reference TRBV11-2 and TRBJ2-5, reads EAGVAQSPRYKIIEKRQSVAFWCNPISGHATLYWYQQILGQGPKLLIQFQNNGVVDDSQLPKDRFSAERLKGVDSTLKIQPAKLEDSAVYLCASSISSDRGRKTQYFGPGTRLLVL.

The chain joins TRBV15 to TRBJ2-7, with TRBD1 matching over 9 bases. The CDR3 extends over 14 amino acids. Germline V gene data show CDR1 as LNHNV and CDR2 as YYDKDF (reference sequence). J was trimmed by 3 bases and V by 4 bases; bases with no gene match: 4. CDR3 region: CATSTGTGHYEQYF. The CDR3 region has the DNA TGTGCCACCAGCACCGGGACAGGGCACTACGAGCAGTACTTC.

This clonotype was seen many times. The DNA for the CDR3 is TGTGCCAGCAGCTTAGAGGGAGGTTCTGCAGATACGCAGTATTTT. This codes for CASSLEGGSADTQYF. The chain joins TRBV7-9 to TRBJ2-3; possible D gene TRBD2, 6 bases. CDR3 length equals 15 residues. The germline CDR1 and CDR2 sequences are SEHNR and FQNEAQ (reference sequence). The V and J ends lost 1 base and 4 bases respectively, with 12 bases between them.

This clonotype came up once. V is TRBV30 and J is TRBJ1-1; unclear D gene. V gave up 3 bases and J gave up 3 bases, with 11 bases separating them. CDR1 is GTSNPN and CDR2 is SVGIG in the germline V gene (reference sequence). This CDR3 has 13 residues. The CDR3 reads CAWSLSGDTEAFF. CDR3 DNA sequence: TGTGCCTGGAGCCTTTCGGGAGACACTGAAGCTTTCTTT.

J is TRBJ1-5 and V is TRBV7-8; 8 bases fit TRBD1. The germline V gene has CDR1 SGHVS and CDR2 FQNEAQ. V lost 5 bases to trimming and J lost 6 bases; unmatched junction nucleotides: 3. The CDR3 runs to 13 residues. The CDR3 reads CASSKDRAQPQHF. In nucleotides, the CDR3 is TGTGCCAGCAGCAAGGACAGGGCTCAGCCCCAGCATTTT.

The V and J genes are TRBV15 and TRBJ1-1; no reliable D call. Germline lookup yields CDR1 LNHNV and CDR2 YYDKDF (reference sequence). The ends were cut back, 0 bases at V and 4 bases at J, with 12 bases in the middle. The CDR3 sequence is 15 residues long. The CDR3 loop is CATSRDGRVGTEAFF. The CDR3 nucleotides are TGTGCCACCAGCAGAGATGGGAGGGTAGGCACTGAAGCTTTCTTT.

The CDR3 DNA reads TGTGCCACCAGTGATTTTAGGGAAACCGGGGAGCTGTTTTTT. Amino acids: CATSDFRETGELFF. This chain uses TRBV24-1 with TRBJ2-2; D not resolved. CDR1 and CDR2 (germline): KGHDR, SFDVKD. The V end lost 1 base, the J end lost 5 bases, and 7 bases lay between the germline ends. The CDR3 loop spans 14 amino acids.

The CDR3 loop is CASSPQEGIGTEAFF. The CDR3 DNA reads TGTGCCAGCAGTCCTCAGGAGGGTATCGGCACTGAAGCTTTCTTT. V is TRBV6-6 and J is TRBJ1-1; D is undetermined. Germline CDR1 MNHNY, CDR2 SVGAGI (reference sequence). Deletions cut 5 bases from V and 4 bases from J, with 17 bases between. The CDR3 has 15 amino acids.

This clonotype has only a few counts. This chain links TRBV5-5 with TRBJ2-7; TRBD1 might be the D (5 bases). Trimming stripped 0 bases from V and 3 bases from J, with 13 bases between. The CDR3 runs to 15 residues. Per germline, CDR1 SGHKS and CDR2 YYEKEE (reference sequence). The CDR3 region has the DNA TGTGCCAGCAGCTTGGCGGGCAGGGCCCACTACGAGCAGTACTTC. Amino acid sequence: CASSLAGRAHYEQYF. Using reference TRBV5-5 and TRBJ2-7 for the parts outside the CDR3, the full variable domain is DAGVTQSPTHLIKTRGQQVTLRCSPISGHKSVSWYQQVLGQGPQFIFQYYEKEERGRGNFPDRFSARQFPNYSSELNVNALLLGDSALYLCASSLAGRAHYEQYFGPGTRLTVT.

The chain joins TRBV6-1 to TRBJ1-1; 7 bases fit TRBD1. With 5 bases clipped from V and 2 bases from J, the junction kept 8 bases outside the gene matches. This CDR3 has 15 residues. In germline, CDR1 is MNHNS, CDR2 SASEGT. The CDR3 DNA follows: TGTGCCAGCAGTTACCGGGACAGCGTAAACACTGAAGCTTTCTTT. Translated: CASSYRDSVNTEAFF.

The chain combines TRBV6-6 with TRBJ2-3, with D maybe TRBD2 (5 bases). The CDR3 has 16 amino acids. The germline CDR1 and CDR2 sequences are MNHNY and SVGAGI (reference sequence). Trimming took 6 bases from V and 0 from J, leaving 16 bases between them. CDR3 sequence (DNA): TGTGCCAGCAGACCTTGGGGAGCGGCTAGCACAGATACGCAGTATTTT. Translation: CASRPWGAASTDTQYF.

The V and J genes are TRBV7-9 and TRBJ2-3, with D unresolved. This CDR3 spans 13 amino acids. Trimming cost V 5 bases and J 6 bases, with 12 bases left between them. CDR1 and CDR2 (germline): SEHNR, FQNEAQ (reference sequence). The CDR3 spells CASSTLGRDTQYF. The CDR3 DNA follows: TGTGCCAGCAGCACGTTAGGGCGTGATACGCAGTATTTT.

The CDR3 region is CASLRSTANTEAFF. The CDR3 DNA reads as TGTGCCAGCTTAAGATCGACTGCGAACACTGAAGCTTTCTTT. The chain uses TRBV18 and TRBJ1-1; no definite D call. V lost 7 bases to trimming and J lost 1 base, with 13 bases between them. The CDR3 runs 14 residues. Germline CDR1 KGHSH, CDR2 LQKENI.

The V gene is TRBV3-1, the J gene TRBJ1-5, with a possible D match to TRBD1 (5 bases). The CDR3 is 18 residues long. With 1 base removed from V and 0 bases from J, the gap between germline ends came to 16 bases. CDR1 and CDR2 (germline): LGHDT, YNNKEL (reference sequence). The CDR3 spells CASSQAGSGVYSNQPQHF. Written as DNA, the CDR3 is TGTGCCAGCAGCCAAGCCGGGTCGGGGGTTTATAGCAATCAGCCCCAGCATTTT.

The chain is built from TRBV15 and TRBJ1-5; no clear D gene. CDR3 length equals 16 residues. V lost 0 bases and J lost 2, with 11 bases in between. Germline lookup yields CDR1 LNHNV and CDR2 YYDKDF (reference sequence). CDR3 bases: TGTGCCACCAGCAGAGAAATCACGACTGGCAATCAGCCCCAGCATTTT. Translating it yields CATSREITTGNQPQHF. Supplemented by reference TRBV15 and TRBJ1-5, the full variable domain reads DAMVIQNPRYQVTQFGKPVTLSCSQTLNHNVMYWYQQKSSQAPKLLFHYYDKDFNNEADTPDNFQSRRPNTSFCFLDIRSPGLGDTAMYLCATSREITTGNQPQHFGDGTRLSIL.

This clonotype turned up a few times. CDR3 in amino acids: CASSLAVGELFF. The CDR3 DNA is TGTGCCAGCAGCTTAGCGGTCGGGGAGCTGTTTTTT. V and J are TRBV7-2 and TRBJ2-2; D not resolved. V was trimmed by 0 bases and J by 7 bases, leaving 3 bases between them. Germline V gene lookup returns CDR1 SGHTA and CDR2 FQGNSA. The CDR3 length is 12 residues.

There are a few counts of this clonotype. The chain employs TRBV30 and TRBJ1-1; D call uncertain. The V and J ends lost 3 bases and 6 bases respectively, with 5 bases between them. Per germline, CDR1 GTSNPN and CDR2 SVGIG (reference sequence). The CDR3 spans 10 residues. The CDR3 sequence: CAWSRSEAFF. CDR3 bases: TGTGCCTGGAGCCGGTCTGAAGCTTTCTTT. The whole variable domain, filled in from reference TRBV30 and TRBJ1-1, reads SQTIHQWPATLVQPVGSPLSLECTVEGTSNPNLYWYRQAAGRGLQLLFYSVGIGQISSEVPQNLSASRPQDRQFILSSKKLLLSDSGFYLCAWSRSEAFFGQGTRLTVV.

The chain links TRBV15 to TRBJ1-4; the D is unclear. Germline-derived CDR1 and CDR2 are LNHNV and YYDKDF (reference sequence). The CDR3 is made up of 15 amino acids. Trimming pared 1 base from V and 8 bases from J, leaving 14 bases between. The CDR3 loop reads CATSRVGDTREKLFF. The CDR3 nucleotides read TGTGCCACCAGCAGAGTTGGAGACACGAGGGAAAAACTGTTTTTT.

V is TRBV6-1 and J is TRBJ1-2; 7 positions match TRBD1. CDR1 and CDR2 (germline): MNHNS, SASEGT. With V trimmed by 7 bases and J by 7 bases, 15 bases remained unmatched. This CDR3 spans 15 amino acids. CDR3 nucleotides: TGTGCCAGCATCCGATCTTGGGACAGTCTAATTGGCTACACCTTC. Translating gives CASIRSWDSLIGYTF.

This chain uses TRBV5-1 with TRBJ2-1; 9 positions agree with TRBD2. The V gene end was trimmed by 4 bases and the J gene end by 4 bases; junction bases not matched to a gene: 9. In germline, CDR1 is SGHRS, CDR2 YFSETQ. CDR3 length: 16 amino acids. CDR3 nucleotides: TGCGCCAGCAGCGTTATAGCGGGAGCGGGGTACAATGAGCAGTTCTTC. This codes for CASSVIAGAGYNEQFF. Full variable domain (missing parts from reference TRBV5-1 and TRBJ2-1): KAGVTQTPRYLIKTRGQQVTLSCSPISGHRSVSWYQQTPGQGLQFLFEYFSETQRNKGNFPGRFSGRQFSNSRSEMNVSTLELGDSALYLCASSVIAGAGYNEQFFGPGTRLTVL.

Many counts were recorded for this clonotype. The chain combines TRBV29-1 with TRBJ1-1, with D unclear. From germline, CDR1 is SQVTM and CDR2 ANQGSEA. Trimming shortened V by 3 bases and J by 4 bases, and 12 bases separated the two germline ends. The CDR3 is 13 residues long. The DNA for the CDR3 is TGCAGCGTTGATAAGGGTACGGGCACTGAAGCTTTCTTT. As protein: CSVDKGTGTEAFF.

The chain combines TRBV27 with TRBJ2-1; either TRBD1 or TRBD2 may fit D (5 bases each). V was clipped by 4 bases and J by 7 bases, with 20 bases between them. CDR1 is MNHEY, CDR2 SMNVEV, per germline (reference sequence). The CDR3 consists of 16 residues. The CDR3 bases are TGTGCCAGCAGTTCACTCATAGTTGATGAGGGGAATGAGCAGTTCTTC. Translation gives CASSSLIVDEGNEQFF.

V usage is TRBV6-5 and J usage is TRBJ1-2; 8 bases match TRBD1. There are 14 residues in the CDR3. Germline V gene lookup returns CDR1 MNHEY and CDR2 SVGAGI. V lost 6 bases, J lost 4 bases, and 7 bases stayed unmatched. The CDR3 spells CASRPIDRGYGYTF. The CDR3 nucleotides read TGTGCCAGCAGGCCTATTGACAGGGGCTATGGCTACACCTTC.

This clonotype appeared a few times. The chain recombines TRBV14 with TRBJ2-7, with 9 bases matching TRBD2. CDR3 length: 17 amino acids. Germline CDR1 is SGHDN and CDR2 is FVKESK. The V and J ends lost 0 bases and 0 bases, in that order; junction bases with no gene match: 6. CDR3 residues: CASSQDWYSGSSYEQYF. The CDR3 bases are TGTGCCAGCAGCCAAGATTGGTATAGCGGGAGCTCCTACGAGCAGTACTTC. The full variable domain, in which reference TRBV14 and TRBJ2-7 provide the parts outside the CDR3, is EAGVTQFPSHSVIEKGQTVTLRCDPISGHDNLYWYRRVMGKEIKFLLHFVKESKQDESGMPNNRFLAERTGGTYSTLKVQPAELEDSGVYFCASSQDWYSGSSYEQYFGPGTRLTVT.

With regard to this clonotype: A junction boundary mismatches the germline segment, possibly from a read error. The rearrangement uses TRBV7-7 and TRBJ2-2; 14 positions match TRBD2. The CDR3 loop spans 17 amino acids. Germline CDR1 and CDR2: SSHAT and FNYEAQ (reference sequence). The CDR3 DNA sequence: TGTGCTAGCAGCCCTCGACTAGCGGGAGGGAACCCCGGGGAGCTGTTTTTT. It specifies CASSPRLAGGNPGELFF.

In its sample, this clonotype was seen a few times. V is TRBV19 and J is TRBJ1-5; 11 bases agree with TRBD1. V was pared by 8 bases and J by 6 bases, with 12 bases of the junction left unmatched. The CDR3 is 16 residues long. The germline CDR1 and CDR2 sequences are LNHDA and SQIVND (reference sequence). The CDR3 coding sequence is TGTGCCAGTCATTTCCGGGACAGGGGGTTCGGTCAGCCCCAGCATTTT. As protein: CASHFRDRGFGQPQHF. The full variable domain, with the rest looked up from reference TRBV19 and TRBJ1-5, is DGGITQSPKYLFRKEGQNVTLSCEQNLNHDAMYWYRQDPGQGLRLIYYSQIVNDFQKGDIAEGYSVSREKKESFPLTVTSAQKNPTAFYLCASHFRDRGFGQPQHFGDGTRLSIL.

This chain uses TRBV3-1 with TRBJ2-7; tentatively, D is TRBD1 or TRBD2 (5 bases each). CDR3 length: 16 residues. The V end lost 1 base, the J end lost 5 bases, and 18 bases lay between the germline ends. CDR1 is LGHDT and CDR2 is YNNKEL in the germline V gene (reference sequence). CDR3 protein: CASSQVYEGDRHEQYF. For the CDR3, the DNA is TGTGCCAGCAGCCAAGTTTACGAGGGAGACAGACACGAGCAGTACTTC.